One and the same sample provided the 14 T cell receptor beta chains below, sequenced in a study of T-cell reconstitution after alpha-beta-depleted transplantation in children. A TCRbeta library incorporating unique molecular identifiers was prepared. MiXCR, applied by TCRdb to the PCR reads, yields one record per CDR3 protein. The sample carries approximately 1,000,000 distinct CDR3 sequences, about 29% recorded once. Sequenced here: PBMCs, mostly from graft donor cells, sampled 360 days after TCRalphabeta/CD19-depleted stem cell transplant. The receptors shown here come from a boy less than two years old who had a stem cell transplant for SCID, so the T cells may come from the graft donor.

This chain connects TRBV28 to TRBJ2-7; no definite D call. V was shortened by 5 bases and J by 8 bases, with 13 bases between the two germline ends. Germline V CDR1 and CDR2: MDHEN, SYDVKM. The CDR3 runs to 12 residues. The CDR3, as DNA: TGTGCCAGCAGTGGCAGGATTACGAAGCAGTACTTC. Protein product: CASSGRITKQYF.

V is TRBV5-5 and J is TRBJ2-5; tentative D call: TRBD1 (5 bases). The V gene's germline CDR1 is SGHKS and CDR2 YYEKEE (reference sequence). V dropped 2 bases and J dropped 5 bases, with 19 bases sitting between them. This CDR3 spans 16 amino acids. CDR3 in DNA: TGTGCCAGCAGCTTCCTCGACCCAGGGATAGGGGAGACCCAGTACTTC. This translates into CASSFLDPGIGETQYF.

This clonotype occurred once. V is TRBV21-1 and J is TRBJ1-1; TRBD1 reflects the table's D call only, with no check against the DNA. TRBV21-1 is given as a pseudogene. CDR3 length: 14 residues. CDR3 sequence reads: CATRLIRGNTEAFF. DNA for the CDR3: TGTGCCACTCGCTTGATTAGGGGGAACACTGAAGCTTTCTTT.

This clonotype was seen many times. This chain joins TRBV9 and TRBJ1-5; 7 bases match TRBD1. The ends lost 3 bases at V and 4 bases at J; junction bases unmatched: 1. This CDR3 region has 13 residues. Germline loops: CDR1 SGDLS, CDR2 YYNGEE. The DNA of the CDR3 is TGTGCCAGCAGCGCGACAGGGAATCAGCCCCAGCATTTT. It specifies CASSATGNQPQHF.

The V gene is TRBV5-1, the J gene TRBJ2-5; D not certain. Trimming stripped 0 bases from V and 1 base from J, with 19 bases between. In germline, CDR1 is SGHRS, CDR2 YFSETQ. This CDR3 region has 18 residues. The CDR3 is CASSLAASPPGFQETQYF. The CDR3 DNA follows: TGCGCCAGCAGCTTGGCCGCCAGTCCCCCAGGCTTCCAAGAGACCCAGTACTTC.

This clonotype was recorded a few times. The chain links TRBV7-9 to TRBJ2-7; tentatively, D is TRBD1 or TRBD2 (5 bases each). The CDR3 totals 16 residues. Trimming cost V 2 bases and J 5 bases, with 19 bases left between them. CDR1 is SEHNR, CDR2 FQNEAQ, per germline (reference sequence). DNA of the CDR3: TGTGCCAGCAGCTTACGTGATGGACTCCGAGGGGACGAGCAGTACTTC. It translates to CASSLRDGLRGDEQYF. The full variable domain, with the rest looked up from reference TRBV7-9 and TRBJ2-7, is DTGVSQNPRHKITKRGQNVTFRCDPISEHNRLYWYRQTLGQGPEFLTYFQNEAQLEKSRLLSDRFSAERPKGSFSTLEIQRTEQGDSAMYLCASSLRDGLRGDEQYFGPGTRLTVT.

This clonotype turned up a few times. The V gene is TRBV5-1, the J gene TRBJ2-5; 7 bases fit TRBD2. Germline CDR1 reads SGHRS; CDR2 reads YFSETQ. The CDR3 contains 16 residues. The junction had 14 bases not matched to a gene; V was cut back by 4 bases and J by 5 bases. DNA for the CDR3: TGCGCCAGCAGCCGGATGATGCTAGCGGACGGGGAGACCCAGTACTTC. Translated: CASSRMMLADGETQYF. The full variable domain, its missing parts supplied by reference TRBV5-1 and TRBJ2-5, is KAGVTQTPRYLIKTRGQQVTLSCSPISGHRSVSWYQQTPGQGLQFLFEYFSETQRNKGNFPGRFSGRQFSNSRSEMNVSTLELGDSALYLCASSRMMLADGETQYFGPGTRLLVL.

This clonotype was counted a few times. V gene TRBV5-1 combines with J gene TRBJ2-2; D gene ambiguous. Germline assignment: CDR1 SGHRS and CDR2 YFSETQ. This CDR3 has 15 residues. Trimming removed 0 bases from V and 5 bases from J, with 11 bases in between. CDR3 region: CASSLGDGSTGELFF. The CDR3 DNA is TGCGCCAGCAGCTTGGGTGACGGGTCTACCGGGGAGCTGTTTTTT.

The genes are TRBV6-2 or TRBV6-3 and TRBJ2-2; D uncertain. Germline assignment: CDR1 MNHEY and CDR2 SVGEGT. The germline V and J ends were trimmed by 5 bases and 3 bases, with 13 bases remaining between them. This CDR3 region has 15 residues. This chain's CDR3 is CASSRTGPYTGELFF. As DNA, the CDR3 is TGTGCCAGCAGTCGTACCGGGCCCTACACCGGGGAGCTGTTTTTT.

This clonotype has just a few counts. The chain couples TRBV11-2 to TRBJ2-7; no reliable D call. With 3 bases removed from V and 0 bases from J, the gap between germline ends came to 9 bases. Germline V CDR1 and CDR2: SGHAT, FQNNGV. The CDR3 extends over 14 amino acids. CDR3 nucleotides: TGTGCCAGCAGCTTCCCATATGGCTCCTACGAGCAGTACTTC. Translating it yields CASSFPYGSYEQYF.

The CDR3 loop is CAWSGAGSSYNEQFF. DNA for the CDR3: TGTGCCTGGAGTGGGGCGGGGAGCTCCTACAATGAGCAGTTCTTC. V is TRBV30 and J is TRBJ2-1, with a tentative D call TRBD2 (6 bases). CDR1 is GTSNPN, CDR2 SVGIG, per germline (reference sequence). CDR3 length equals 15 residues. Deletions cut 1 base from V and 0 bases from J, with 10 bases between.

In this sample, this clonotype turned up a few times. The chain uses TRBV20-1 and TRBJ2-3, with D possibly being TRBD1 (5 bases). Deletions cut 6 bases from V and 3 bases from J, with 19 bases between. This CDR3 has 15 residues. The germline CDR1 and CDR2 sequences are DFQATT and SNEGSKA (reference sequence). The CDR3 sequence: CSARKGQGRTDTQYF. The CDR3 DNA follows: TGCAGTGCCCGCAAAGGACAAGGCCGGACAGATACGCAGTATTTT.

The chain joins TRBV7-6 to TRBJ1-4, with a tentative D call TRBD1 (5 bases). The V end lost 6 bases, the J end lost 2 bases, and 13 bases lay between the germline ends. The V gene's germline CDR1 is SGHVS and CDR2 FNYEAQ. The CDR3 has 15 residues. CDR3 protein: CASRLTGGTNEKLFF. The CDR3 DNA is TGTGCCAGCAGGCTAACCGGGGGGACTAATGAAAAACTGTTTTTT.

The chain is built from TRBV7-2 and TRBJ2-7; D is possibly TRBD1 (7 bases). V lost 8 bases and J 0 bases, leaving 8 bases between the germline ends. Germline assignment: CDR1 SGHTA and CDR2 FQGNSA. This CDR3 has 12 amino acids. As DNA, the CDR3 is TGTGCCAGCCAGGGGGGCTCCTACGAGCAGTACTTC. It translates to CASQGGSYEQYF.